This T cell receptor (beta chain) derives from a study of cytomegalovirus exposure and HLA in healthy donors. Study results and caveats: Later genetic work tied a missense DCLRE1C variant to beta-chain V and J trimming. Certain indistinguishable V segments, among them TRBV6-2 and TRBV6-3, were excluded.

The study ran its PCR with 60 Vbeta and 13 Jbeta primers. Per the authors' pipeline: A later analysis tallied 65 million to 85 million unique TCR beta chains, 10 million to 12 million of them shared. TCRdb keeps only in-frame clones here, not all; method: immunoSEQ multiplex PCR. That table gives V, J and clone size, and the DNA gave D and trimming. The table includes approximately 130,000 clones, 72% detected once. On this clone: The antigen is unknown.

V shed 6 bases, J shed 5 bases, and the junction held 6 bases outside the gene matches. Germline V gives CDR1 SGHDN, CDR2 FVKESK. The CDR3 length is 15 residues. The study sampled nominally healthy donors, though unrecorded immune exposures were likely. The sequenced sample was PBMCs. The TCR comes from a middle-aged man in good health and CMV-seropositive. The rearrangement joins TRBV14 to TRBJ2-2; 10 bases map to TRBD2. CDR3 DNA: TGTGCCAGCAGTGCTAGCGGGAGCTTTACCGGGGAGCTGTTTTTT. Translating gives CASSASGSFTGELFF.